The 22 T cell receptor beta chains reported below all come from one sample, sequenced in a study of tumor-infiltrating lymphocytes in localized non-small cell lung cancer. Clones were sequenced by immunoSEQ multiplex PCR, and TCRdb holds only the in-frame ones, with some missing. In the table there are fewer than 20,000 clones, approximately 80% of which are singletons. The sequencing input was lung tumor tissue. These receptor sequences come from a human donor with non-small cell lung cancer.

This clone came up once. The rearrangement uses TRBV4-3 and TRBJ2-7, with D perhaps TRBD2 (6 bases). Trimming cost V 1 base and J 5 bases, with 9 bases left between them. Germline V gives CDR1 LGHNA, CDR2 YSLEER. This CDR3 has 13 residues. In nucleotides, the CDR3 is TGCGCCAGCAGCCAAGCGGAGGGTGACGAGCAGTACTTC. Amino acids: CASSQAEGDEQYF.

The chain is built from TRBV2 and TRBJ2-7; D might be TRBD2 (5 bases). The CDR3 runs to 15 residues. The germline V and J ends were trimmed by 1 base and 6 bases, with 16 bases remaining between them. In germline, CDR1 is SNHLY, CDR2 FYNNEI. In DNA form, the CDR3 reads TGTGCCAGCAGTGAAGTGGCGACTATGGTGGGCGAGCAGTACTTC. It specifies CASSEVATMVGEQYF. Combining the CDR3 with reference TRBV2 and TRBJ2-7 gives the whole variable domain EPEVTQTPSHQVTQMGQEVILRCVPISNHLYFYWYRQILGQKVEFLVSFYNNEISEKSEIFDDQFSVERPDGSNFTLKIRSTKLEDSAMYFCASSEVATMVGEQYFGPGTRLTVT.

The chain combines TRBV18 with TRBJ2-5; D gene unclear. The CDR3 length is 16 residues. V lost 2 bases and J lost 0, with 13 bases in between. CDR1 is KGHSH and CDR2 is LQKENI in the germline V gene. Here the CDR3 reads CASSPFTKGYQETQYF. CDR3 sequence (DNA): TGTGCCAGCTCACCATTTACCAAGGGCTACCAAGAGACCCAGTACTTC.

CDR3 residues: CASSLGVGTEAYEQYF. CDR3 nucleotide sequence: TGCGCCAGCAGCCTGGGCGTTGGGACAGAAGCCTACGAGCAGTACTTC. The chain joins TRBV5-1 to TRBJ2-7; 7 bases agree with TRBD1. This CDR3 contains 16 residues. Trimming at V came to 4 bases and at J to 2 bases, leaving 12 bases not matched to a gene. From germline, CDR1 is SGHRS and CDR2 YFSETQ.

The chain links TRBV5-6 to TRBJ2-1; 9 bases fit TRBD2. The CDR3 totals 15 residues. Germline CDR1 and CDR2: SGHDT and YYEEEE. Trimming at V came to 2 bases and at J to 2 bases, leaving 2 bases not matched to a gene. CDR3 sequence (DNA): TGTGCCAGCAGCTTCGGCGGGAGGGCCTACAATGAGCAGTTCTTC. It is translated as CASSFGGRAYNEQFF.

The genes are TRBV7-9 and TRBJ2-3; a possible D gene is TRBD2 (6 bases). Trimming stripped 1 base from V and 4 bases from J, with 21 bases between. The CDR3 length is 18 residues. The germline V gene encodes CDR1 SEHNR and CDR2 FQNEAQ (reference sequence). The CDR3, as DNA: TGTGCCAGCAGCTTAGGTACGGTACAGGCCTCGGGAGCAGATACGCAGTATTTT. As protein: CASSLGTVQASGADTQYF.

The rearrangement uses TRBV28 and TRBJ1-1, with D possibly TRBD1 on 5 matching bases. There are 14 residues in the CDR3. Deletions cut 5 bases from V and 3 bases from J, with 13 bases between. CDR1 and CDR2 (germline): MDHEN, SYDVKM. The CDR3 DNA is TGTGCCAGCAGTATACCCGGGGCTCACACTGAAGCTTTCTTT. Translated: CASSIPGAHTEAFF. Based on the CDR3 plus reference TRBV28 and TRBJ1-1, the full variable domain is DVKVTQSSRYLVKRTGEKVFLECVQDMDHENMFWYRQDPGLGLRLIYFSYDVKMKEKGDIPEGYSVSREKKERFSLILESASTNQTSMYLCASSIPGAHTEAFFGQGTRLTVV.

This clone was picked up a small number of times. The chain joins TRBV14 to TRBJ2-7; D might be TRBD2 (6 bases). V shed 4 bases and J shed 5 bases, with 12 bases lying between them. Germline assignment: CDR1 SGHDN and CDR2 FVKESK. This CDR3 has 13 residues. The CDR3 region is CASSPRWGDEQYF. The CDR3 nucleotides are TGTGCCAGCAGCCCCCGGTGGGGGGACGAGCAGTACTTC.

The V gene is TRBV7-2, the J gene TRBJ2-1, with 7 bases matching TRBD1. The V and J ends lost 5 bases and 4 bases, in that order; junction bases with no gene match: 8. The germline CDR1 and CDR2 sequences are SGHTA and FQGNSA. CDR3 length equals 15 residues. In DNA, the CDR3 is TGTGCCAGCAGCCTTCGGACAGGAGATTACAATGAGCAGTTCTTC. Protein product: CASSLRTGDYNEQFF.

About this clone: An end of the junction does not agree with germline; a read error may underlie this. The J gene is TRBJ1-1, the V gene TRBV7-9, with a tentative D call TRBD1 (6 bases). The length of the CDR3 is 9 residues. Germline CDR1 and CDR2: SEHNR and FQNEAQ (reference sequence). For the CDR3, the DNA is TGTGCCAGCAGCGCCGGACAGCTCTTT. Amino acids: CASSAGQLF.

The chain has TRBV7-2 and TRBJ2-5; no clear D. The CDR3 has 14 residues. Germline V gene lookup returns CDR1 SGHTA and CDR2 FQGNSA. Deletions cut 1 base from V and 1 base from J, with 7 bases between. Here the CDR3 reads CASSLEASQETQYF. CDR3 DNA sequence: TGTGCCAGCAGCTTAGAGGCTTCCCAAGAGACCCAGTACTTC. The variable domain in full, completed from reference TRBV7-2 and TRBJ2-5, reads GAGVSQSPSNKVTEKGKDVELRCDPISGHTALYWYRQSLGQGLEFLIYFQGNSAPDKSGLPSDRFSAERTGGSVSTLTIQRTQQEDSAVYLCASSLEASQETQYFGPGTRLLVL.

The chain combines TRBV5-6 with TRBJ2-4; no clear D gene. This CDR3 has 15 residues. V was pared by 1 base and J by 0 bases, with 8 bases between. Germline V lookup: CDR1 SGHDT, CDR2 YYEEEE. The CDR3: CASSLRRLAKNIQYF. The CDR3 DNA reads TGTGCCAGCAGCTTGAGGCGGTTAGCCAAAAACATTCAGTACTTC.

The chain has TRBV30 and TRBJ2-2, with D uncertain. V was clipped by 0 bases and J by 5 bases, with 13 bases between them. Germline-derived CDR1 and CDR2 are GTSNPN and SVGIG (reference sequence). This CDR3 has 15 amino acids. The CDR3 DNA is TGTGCCTGGAGTGTCGAGTATTGGGGTACCGGGGAGCTGTTTTTT. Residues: CAWSVEYWGTGELFF.

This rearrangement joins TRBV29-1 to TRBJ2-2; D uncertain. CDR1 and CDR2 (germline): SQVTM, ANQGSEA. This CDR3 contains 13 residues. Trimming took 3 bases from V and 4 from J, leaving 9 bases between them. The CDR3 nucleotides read TGCAGCGTTGATTCTAGTGGCACCGGGGAGCTGTTTTTT. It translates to CSVDSSGTGELFF.

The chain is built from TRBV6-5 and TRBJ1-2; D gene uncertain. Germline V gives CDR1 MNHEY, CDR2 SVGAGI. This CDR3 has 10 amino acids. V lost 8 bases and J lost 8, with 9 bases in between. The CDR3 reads CASFQEGYTF. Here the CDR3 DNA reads TGTGCCAGCTTCCAAGAGGGCTACACCTTC.

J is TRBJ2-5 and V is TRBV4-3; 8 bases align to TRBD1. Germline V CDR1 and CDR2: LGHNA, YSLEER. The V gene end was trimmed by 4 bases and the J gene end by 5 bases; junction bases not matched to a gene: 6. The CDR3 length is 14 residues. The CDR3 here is CASSPSGGGETQYF. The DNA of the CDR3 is TGCGCCAGCAGCCCCTCAGGGGGCGGGGAGACCCAGTACTTC.

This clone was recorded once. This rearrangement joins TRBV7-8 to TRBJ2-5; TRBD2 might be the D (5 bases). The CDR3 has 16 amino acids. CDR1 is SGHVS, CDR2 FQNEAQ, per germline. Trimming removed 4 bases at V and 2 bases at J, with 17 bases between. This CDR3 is CASSSGNSTEQETQYF. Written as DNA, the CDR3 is TGTGCCAGCAGCTCGGGAAACAGTACTGAACAAGAGACCCAGTACTTC.

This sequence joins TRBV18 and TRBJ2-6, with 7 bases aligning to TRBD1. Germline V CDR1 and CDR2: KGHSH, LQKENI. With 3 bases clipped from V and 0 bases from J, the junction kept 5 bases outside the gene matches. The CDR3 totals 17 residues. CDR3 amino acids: CASSPRDSSSGANVLTF. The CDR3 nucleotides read TGTGCCAGCTCACCTAGGGACAGTAGCTCTGGGGCCAACGTCCTGACTTTC.

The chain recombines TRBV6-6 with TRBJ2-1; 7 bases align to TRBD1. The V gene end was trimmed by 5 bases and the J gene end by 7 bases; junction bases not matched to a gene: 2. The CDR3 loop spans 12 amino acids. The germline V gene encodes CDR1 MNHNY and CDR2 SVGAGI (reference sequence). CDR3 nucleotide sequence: TGTGCCAGCAGTCCACAGGGGAATGAGCAGTTCTTC. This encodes CASSPQGNEQFF.

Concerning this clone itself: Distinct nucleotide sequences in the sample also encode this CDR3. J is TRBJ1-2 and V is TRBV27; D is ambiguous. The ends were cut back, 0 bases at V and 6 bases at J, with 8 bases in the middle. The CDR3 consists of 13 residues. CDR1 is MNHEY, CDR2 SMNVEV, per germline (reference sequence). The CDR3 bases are TGTGCCAGCAGTTTATCAGGGAGTCATGGCTACACCTTC. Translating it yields CASSLSGSHGYTF.

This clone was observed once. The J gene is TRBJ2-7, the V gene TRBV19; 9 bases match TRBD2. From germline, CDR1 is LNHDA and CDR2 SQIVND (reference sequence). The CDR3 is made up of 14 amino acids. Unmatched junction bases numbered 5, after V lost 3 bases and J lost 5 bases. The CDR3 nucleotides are TGTGCCAGTAGTATCGCTAGCGGGGTCGACGAGCAGTACTTC. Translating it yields CASSIASGVDEQYF.

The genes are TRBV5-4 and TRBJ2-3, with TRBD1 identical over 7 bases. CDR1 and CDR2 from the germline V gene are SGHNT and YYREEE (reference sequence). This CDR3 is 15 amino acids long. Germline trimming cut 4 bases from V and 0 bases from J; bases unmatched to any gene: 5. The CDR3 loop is CASSEQTGSTDTQYF. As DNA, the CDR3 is TGTGCCAGCAGCGAACAGACAGGGAGCACAGATACGCAGTATTTT.